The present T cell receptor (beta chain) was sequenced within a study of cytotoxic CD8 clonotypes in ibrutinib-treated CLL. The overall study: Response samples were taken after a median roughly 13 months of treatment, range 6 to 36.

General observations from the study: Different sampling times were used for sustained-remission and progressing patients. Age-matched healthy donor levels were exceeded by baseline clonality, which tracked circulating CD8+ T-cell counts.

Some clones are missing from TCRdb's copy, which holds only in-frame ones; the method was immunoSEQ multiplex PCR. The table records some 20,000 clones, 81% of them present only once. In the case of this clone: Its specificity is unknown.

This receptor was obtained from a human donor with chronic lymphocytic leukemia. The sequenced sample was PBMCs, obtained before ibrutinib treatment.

The CDR3 sequence: CASSLFHRAGGTDNEQFF. CDR3 sequence (DNA): TGTGCCAGCAGCTTATTCCACCGGGCGGGGGGGACGGACAATGAGCAGTTCTTC. V gene TRBV7-2 combines with J gene TRBJ2-1; 9 nucleotides match TRBD2. Trimming removed 2 bases from V and 5 bases from J; junction bases left unmatched: 13. CDR3 length: 18 residues. Germline CDR1 reads SGHTA; CDR2 reads FQGNSA. The whole variable domain, filled in from reference TRBV7-2 and TRBJ2-1, reads GAGVSQSPSNKVTEKGKDVELRCDPISGHTALYWYRQSLGQGLEFLIYFQGNSAPDKSGLPSDRFSAERTGGSVSTLTIQRTQQEDSAVYLCASSLFHRAGGTDNEQFFGPGTRLTVL.